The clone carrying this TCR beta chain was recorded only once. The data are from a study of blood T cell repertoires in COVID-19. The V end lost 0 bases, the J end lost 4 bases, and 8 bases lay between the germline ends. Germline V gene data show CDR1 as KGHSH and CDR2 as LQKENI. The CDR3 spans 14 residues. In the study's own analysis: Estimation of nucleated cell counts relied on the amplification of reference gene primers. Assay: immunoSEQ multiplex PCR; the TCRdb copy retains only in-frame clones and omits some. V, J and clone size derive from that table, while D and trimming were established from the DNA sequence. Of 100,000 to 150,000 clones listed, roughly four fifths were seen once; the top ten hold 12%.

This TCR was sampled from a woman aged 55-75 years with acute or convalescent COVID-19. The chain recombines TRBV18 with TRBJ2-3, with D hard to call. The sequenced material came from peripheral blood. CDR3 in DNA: TGTGCCAGCTCACCACCGGGCTCTCCAGATACGCAGTATTTT. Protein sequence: CASSPPGSPDTQYF. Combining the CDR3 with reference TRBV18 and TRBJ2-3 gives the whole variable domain NAGVMQNPRHLVRRRGQEARLRCSPMKGHSHVYWYRQLPEEGLKFMVYLQKENIIDESGMPKERFSAEFPKEGPSILRIQQVVRGDSAAYFCASSPPGSPDTQYFGPGTRLTVL.